The clone carrying this T cell receptor beta chain has more than one count but fewer than ten. The antigen is unknown. These data belong to a study of beta chain features in type 1 diabetes. Findings of the study overall: The study found that naive, central memory and Treg TCRB repertoires appeared more similar in patients than in healthy donors.

The CDR3 consists of 14 residues. V shed 5 bases and J 5 bases; nucleotides not matched to a gene: 4. Germline V gene lookup returns CDR1 SEHNR and CDR2 FQNEAQ (reference sequence). Every isolated RNA sample was fully reverse transcribed, so sequencing captured expressed TCRB transcripts. Assay used: immunoSEQ multiplex PCR; TCRdb lists only in-frame clones, some missing. The sample has 350,000 to 450,000 clones, over 12% seen once. This receptor was taken from a woman between 18 and 30 years old in good health. Sequencing was performed on naive CD4+ T cells from blood. The rearrangement uses TRBV7-9 and TRBJ2-5; 11 bases are a match to TRBD2. CDR3 sequence: CASSPSGRWETQYF. The CDR3 nucleotides are TGTGCCAGCAGCCCTAGCGGGAGGTGGGAGACCCAGTACTTC.